This entry features one T cell receptor beta chain sequence. The sample comes from a study of blood T cell repertoires in COVID-19. About the study: There were acute and convalescent COVID-19 samples, and they came from the United States, Italy and Spain. PBMCs, B-cell-depleted T cells, or T cells provided the cDNA or gDNA that made up the material.

The germline gives CDR1 ENHRY, CDR2 SYGVKD. The CDR3 extends over 16 amino acids. J gave up 2 bases and V 0 bases, and 5 bases lay outside the gene matches. Original processing notes: Estimation of nucleated cell counts relied on the amplification of reference gene primers. Sequencing used immunoSEQ multiplex PCR; TCRdb keeps in-frame clones, though not all of them. V and J calls and clone size come straight from that table; D and trimming were deduced from the DNA. The table lists around 700,000 clones, 80% to 90% of them singletons. Sequencing input: peripheral blood. The chain recombines TRBV10-3 with TRBJ1-2; 8 bases match TRBD1. This sequence originates from a woman between 18 and 29 years old with acute or convalescent COVID-19. The CDR3 reads CAISESPGQVNYGYTF. The CDR3 DNA reads TGTGCCATCAGTGAGTCGCCGGGACAGGTGAACTATGGCTACACCTTC.